This TCR beta chain was obtained from a study of blood T cell repertoires in COVID-19. Study at large: Sample material is recorded as cDNA or gDNA derived from T cells, B-cell-depleted T cells, or PBMCs.

This clone was detected only once. The germline gives CDR1 MDHEN, CDR2 SYDVKM. The CDR3 is 18 residues long. V lost 5 bases and J lost 0, with 17 bases in between. Using immunoSEQ multiplex PCR, the repertoire was profiled, and TCRdb retains in-frame clones only, with some absent. The sample records about 210,000 clones, about 90% being singletons. The TCR sequence derives from a young man with acute or convalescent COVID-19. The chain joins TRBV28 to TRBJ1-6; D not resolved. Sequenced material: peripheral blood. The CDR3 DNA follows: TGTGCCAGCAGTGCCCGCCGCCAGGCGAGCTCCTATAATTCACCCCTCCACTTT. Protein product: CASSARRQASSYNSPLHF.